Shown below are 28 T cell receptor beta chains from a single sample sequenced in a study of regulatory T cells in long-lasting Graves disease. In building TCR beta libraries, iRepertoire HTBI primers were used together with Arm-PCR of CDR3 regions. Each CDR3 protein gets one entry after TCRdb re-called the multiplex PCR reads with MiXCR. The profile shows 400,000 to 500,000 distinct CDR3 sequences, approximately 16% of them singletons. Noted time point: newly diagnosed GD, antithyroid drugs for less than 3 months. Construction of the TCR library relied on RNA isolated from PBMCs. Another study also made use of these data, one on T cells in Graves' hyperthyroidism and ophthalmopathy.

The specimen was peripheral blood mononuclear cells (PBMCs), collected at new diagnosis, from a patient treated with antithyroid drugs. The origin of the receptors is a woman aged 40 to 50 with Graves disease.

This clonotype has just a few counts. V and J are TRBV11-3 and TRBJ2-5, with 8 bases lining up with TRBD2. V lost 1 base to trimming and J lost 2 bases; unmatched junction nucleotides: 0. CDR3 size: 14 residues. CDR1 SGHNT and CDR2 YENEEA come from the germline V gene. The CDR3 bases are TGTGCCAGCAGCTTAGCTAGCGGGCAAGAGACCCAGTACTTC. Translating it yields CASSLASGQETQYF.

V and J are TRBV12-3 or TRBV12-4 and TRBJ2-1; D is possibly TRBD1 (5 bases). V was shortened by 7 bases and J by 5 bases, with 18 bases between the two germline ends. This CDR3 spans 15 amino acids. The chain's CDR3 is CASNPDSNYDNEQFF. Here the CDR3 DNA reads TGTGCCAGCAACCCCGACAGTAATTACGACAATGAGCAGTTCTTC.

This clonotype has ten or more counts. This sequence joins TRBV2 and TRBJ2-7; 10 nucleotides match TRBD1. There are 15 residues in the CDR3. J gave up 2 bases and V 6 bases, and 7 bases lay outside the gene matches. Germline V gives CDR1 SNHLY, CDR2 FYNNEI. CDR3 in DNA: TGTGCCAGCAGGACCAGACAGGGGGCCACCTACGAGCAGTACTTC. Residues: CASRTRQGATYEQYF.

This clonotype was observed at least ten times. The DNA for the CDR3 is TGTGCCAGCAGTTTTTTACCGGGGGATACGCAGTATTTT. Residues: CASSFLPGDTQYF. The chain carries TRBV27 and TRBJ2-3; D might be TRBD2 (5 bases). Germline V gene lookup returns CDR1 MNHEY and CDR2 SMNVEV (reference sequence). The CDR3 contains 13 residues. V lost 3 bases, J lost 6 bases, and 10 bases lay in between.

The rearrangement joins TRBV10-3 to TRBJ2-2; the match to TRBD1 covers 7 bases. The V segment lost 5 bases and the J segment 1 base; nucleotides outside the gene matches: 1. The CDR3 runs 14 residues. Germline CDR1 is ENHRY and CDR2 is SYGVKD. CDR3 nucleotide sequence: TGTGCCATCAGTAGGACAGGGAACACCGGGGAGCTGTTTTTT. This translates into CAISRTGNTGELFF.

The chain employs TRBV7-9 and TRBJ1-2, with 9 bases matching TRBD1. In germline, CDR1 is SEHNR, CDR2 FQNEAQ (reference sequence). This CDR3 comprises 14 residues. Trimming took 4 bases from V and 6 from J; bases not matched to a gene: 6. CDR3 protein: CASSSGQGNHGYTF. The CDR3 DNA reads TGTGCCAGCAGCTCGGGACAGGGAAACCATGGCTACACCTTC.

With respect to this clonotype: Just one base apart from a much larger clone, this may be a read error. This chain uses TRBV18 with TRBJ2-7, with 10 bases lining up with TRBD1. Germline V lookup: CDR1 KGHSH, CDR2 LQKENI. V lost 2 bases, J lost 5 bases, and 6 bases stayed unmatched. CDR3 length: 15 residues. This CDR3 is CASSPTTGTGDEQYF. The CDR3 DNA sequence: TGTGCCAGCTCACCAACTACCGGGACAGGGGACGAGCAGTACTTC.

The sample holds many counts of this clonotype. The gene calls are TRBV2 and TRBJ2-1, with 7 nucleotides matching TRBD2. The ends lost 5 bases at V and 0 bases at J; junction bases unmatched: 4. This CDR3 is 15 amino acids long. Germline V lookup: CDR1 SNHLY, CDR2 FYNNEI. CDR3 coding DNA: TGTGCCAGCAGTTCGTCTAGCGGCTCCTACAATGAGCAGTTCTTC. This gives the protein CASSSSSGSYNEQFF.

The table lists this clonotype with many counts. The chain joins TRBV28 to TRBJ1-4; D gene unclear. Germline V gives CDR1 MDHEN, CDR2 SYDVKM. V was clipped by 2 bases and J by 7 bases, with 11 bases between them. The CDR3 runs to 14 residues. The CDR3: CASSLPGPGEKLFF. CDR3 coding DNA: TGTGCCAGCAGTTTACCAGGTCCGGGTGAAAAACTGTTTTTT.

The gene calls are TRBV4-3 and TRBJ2-2, with 8 nucleotides matching TRBD2. Germline CDR1 reads LGHNA; CDR2 reads YSLEER. The CDR3 covers 15 residues. The V and J ends lost 1 base and 6 bases, in that order; junction bases with no gene match: 4. The DNA for the CDR3 is TGCGCCAGCAGCCAAGCCAGCGGGAGTTCCGGGGAGCTGTTTTTT. This sequence encodes CASSQASGSSGELFF.

V is TRBV6-5 and J is TRBJ2-1; D unclear. The CDR3 has 16 residues. The ends were cut back, 2 bases at V and 0 bases at J, with 11 bases in the middle. CDR1 is MNHEY and CDR2 is SVGAGI in the germline V gene. CDR3 loop: CASSYEAASSYNEQFF. The CDR3 nucleotides are TGTGCCAGCAGTTACGAAGCCGCAAGCTCCTACAATGAGCAGTTCTTC.

There are many counts of this clonotype. The J gene is TRBJ2-3, the V gene TRBV12-3 or TRBV12-4; D is perhaps TRBD2 (6 bases). The germline V and J ends were trimmed by 3 bases and 4 bases, with 20 bases remaining between them. This CDR3 comprises 17 residues. In DNA, the CDR3 is TGTGCCAGCAGTTTTCCCCACCGAACTCCGGGAGCAGATACGCAGTATTTT. This gives the protein CASSFPHRTPGADTQYF.

This clonotype was counted ten times or more. The chain combines TRBV11-3 with TRBJ1-1; maybe TRBD1 (5 bases). V dropped 5 bases and J dropped 3 bases, with 16 bases sitting between them. The CDR3 is 15 amino acids. In germline, CDR1 is SGHNT, CDR2 YENEEA. The CDR3 spells CASSQPQGRYTEAFF. In nucleotides, the CDR3 is TGTGCCAGCAGCCAACCCCAGGGACGTTACACTGAAGCTTTCTTT.

The sample holds many counts of this clonotype. The gene calls are TRBV7-8 and TRBJ2-3; 7 bases fit TRBD2. The CDR3 runs 16 residues. Germline V gives CDR1 SGHVS, CDR2 FQNEAQ. V lost 5 bases and J lost 0; bases outside the gene matches: 8. The CDR3 loop is CASSNGGITSTDTQYF. CDR3 nucleotides: TGTGCCAGCAGCAACGGGGGGATTACTAGCACAGATACGCAGTATTTT.

V usage is TRBV7-9 and J usage is TRBJ1-2, with D perhaps TRBD1 (5 bases). The V gene lost 5 bases and the J gene lost 2 bases, with 12 bases spanning the gap. Germline V gives CDR1 SEHNR, CDR2 FQNEAQ (reference sequence). This CDR3 spans 14 amino acids. The CDR3 region has the DNA TGTGCCAGCAGCCCCCAGGCAGGGAACTATGGCTACACCTTC. As protein: CASSPQAGNYGYTF.

This clonotype was observed a few times. The V and J genes are TRBV19 and TRBJ2-7, with TRBD2 matching over 7 bases. CDR1 and CDR2 from the germline V gene are LNHDA and SQIVND (reference sequence). This CDR3 contains 14 residues. The ends lost 8 bases at V and 7 bases at J; junction bases unmatched: 14. CDR3 nucleotide sequence: TGTGCCAGTTCCCTGGGGGGGGACCTTTTTGAGCAGTACTTC. It codes for CASSLGGDLFEQYF.

Many counts were recorded for this clonotype. V and J are TRBV5-6 and TRBJ1-2; 8 bases agree with TRBD1. The V segment lost 0 bases and the J segment 2 bases; nucleotides outside the gene matches: 0. Germline CDR1 reads SGHDT; CDR2 reads YYEEEE. This CDR3 contains 14 residues. The CDR3 DNA reads TGTGCCAGCAGCTTGGGGACAGGGAACTATGGCTACACCTTC. Its translation is CASSLGTGNYGYTF.

V and J are TRBV20-1 and TRBJ1-5; D might be TRBD1 (5 bases). V was shortened by 3 bases and J by 7 bases, with 16 bases between the two germline ends. The CDR3 sequence is 14 residues long. The germline CDR1 and CDR2 sequences are DFQATT and SNEGSKA (reference sequence). The CDR3 region is CSARAGAGKQPQHF. CDR3 DNA: TGCAGTGCTAGGGCTGGGGCAGGGAAGCAGCCCCAGCATTTT.

The V and J genes are TRBV9 and TRBJ2-2; D unclear. With 4 bases removed from V and 7 bases from J, the gap between germline ends came to 8 bases. CDR3 size: 12 residues. Germline CDR1 and CDR2: SGDLS and YYNGEE. The CDR3 is CASSPNDGELFF. The CDR3 DNA sequence: TGTGCCAGCAGCCCAAACGACGGGGAGCTGTTTTTT.

This clonotype has a count of ten or more. The chain links TRBV10-3 to TRBJ2-3; the D call may be TRBD1 or TRBD2 (6 bases each). The germline gives CDR1 ENHRY, CDR2 SYGVKD. This CDR3 has 14 residues. Trimming took 7 bases from V and 3 from J, leaving 14 bases between them. The CDR3 coding sequence is TGTGCCATCAAAATGGAGGGGACAACAGATACGCAGTATTTT. Protein product: CAIKMEGTTDTQYF.

The V gene is TRBV5-1, the J gene TRBJ2-3, with 8 bases fitting TRBD1. V gave up 5 bases and J gave up 4 bases; unmatched junction bases: 6. The CDR3 length is 14 residues. Germline CDR1 and CDR2: SGHRS and YFSETQ. CDR3 amino acids: CASRPDREADTQYF. In DNA form, the CDR3 reads TGCGCCAGCAGACCGGACAGGGAAGCAGATACGCAGTATTTT. Filled out from reference TRBV5-1 and TRBJ2-3, the complete variable domain reads KAGVTQTPRYLIKTRGQQVTLSCSPISGHRSVSWYQQTPGQGLQFLFEYFSETQRNKGNFPGRFSGRQFSNSRSEMNVSTLELGDSALYLCASRPDREADTQYFGPGTRLTVL.

This clonotype was counted between two and nine times. The V and J genes are TRBV4-2 and TRBJ1-2; TRBD1 is a possible D gene (5 bases). V was shortened by 2 bases and J by 8 bases, with 18 bases between the two germline ends. The CDR3 loop spans 15 amino acids. Germline loops: CDR1 LGHNA, CDR2 YNFKEQ. As DNA, the CDR3 is TGTGCCAGCAGCCAACTAACGGACAAGGTCCAGGGCTACACCTTC. It is translated as CASSQLTDKVQGYTF.

This clonotype was counted at least ten times. This sequence joins TRBV28 and TRBJ1-5, with a possible D match to TRBD1 (5 bases). The V end was cut by 5 bases, the J end by 3 bases, with 17 bases between. CDR1 is MDHEN, CDR2 SYDVKM, per germline. The CDR3 is 16 residues long. The CDR3 DNA follows: TGTGCCAGCAGTCGATTATCAGGGTTACCCAATCAGCCCCAGCATTTT. Amino acids: CASSRLSGLPNQPQHF.

Comment on this clonotype: A much larger clone sits a single nucleotide away, making a read error possible. This chain connects TRBV5-4 to TRBJ2-1; TRBD2 agrees at 10 bases. V was pared by 7 bases and J by 11 bases, with 15 bases of the junction left unmatched. The length of the CDR3 is 15 residues. Germline V lookup: CDR1 SGHNT, CDR2 YYREEE (reference sequence). The CDR3 here is CASGPKREGTMKQFF. In nucleotides, the CDR3 is TGTGCCAGCGGCCCCAAGCGGGAGGGTACAATGAAGCAGTTCTTC.

The chain couples TRBV2 to TRBJ2-3; D is undetermined. Looked up from germline, CDR1 is SNHLY and CDR2 is FYNNEI. The length of the CDR3 is 16 residues. Trimming left V 5 bases short and J 4 bases short, with 19 bases between. In DNA, the CDR3 is TGTGCCAGCAGTAGTCAGTCTTTCCCGCGAGCAGATACGCAGTATTTT. Protein: CASSSQSFPRADTQYF. The full variable domain, rest sourced from reference TRBV2 and TRBJ2-3, is EPEVTQTPSHQVTQMGQEVILRCVPISNHLYFYWYRQILGQKVEFLVSFYNNEISEKSEIFDDQFSVERPDGSNFTLKIRSTKLEDSAMYFCASSSQSFPRADTQYFGPGTRLTVL.

There are many counts of this clonotype. V gene TRBV30 combines with J gene TRBJ1-3; no definite D call. The V end was cut by 2 bases, the J end by 0 bases, with 5 bases between. The CDR3 is 13 amino acids. The germline gives CDR1 GTSNPN, CDR2 SVGIG (reference sequence). The CDR3 region has the DNA TGTGCCTGGAGTAGGGTCTCTGGAAACACCATATATTTT. Translation: CAWSRVSGNTIYF.

This clonotype occurred many times. This chain joins TRBV11-1 and TRBJ2-1; TRBD2 is a possible D gene (6 bases). The CDR3 loop spans 15 amino acids. Trimming cost V 5 bases and J 9 bases, with 20 bases left between them. Germline-derived CDR1 and CDR2 are SGHAT and FQDESV (reference sequence). CDR3 nucleotides: TGTGCCAGCAGCCGGGGGAGTACGGGAGAGAGTGAGCAGTTCTTC. Translation gives CASSRGSTGESEQFF.

This clonotype was observed a handful of times. A single base separates this from a much larger clone, so it may be a read error. The chain joins TRBV27 to TRBJ1-1; D remains unclear. This CDR3 is 16 amino acids long. CDR1 is MNHEY and CDR2 is SMNVEV in the germline V gene (reference sequence). The V end was cut by 7 bases, the J end by 4 bases, with 22 bases between. The CDR3 nucleotides read TGTGCCAGCATTCTCCCGCCCCCAGTGTTGAGCACTGAAGCTTTCTTT. It translates to CASILPPPVLSTEAFF.